Shown below are 16 T cell receptor beta chains from a single sample sequenced in a study of OX40 agonist ivuxolimab in advanced cancers. The library came from the immunoSEQ multiplex PCR assay. Sourced from immuneACCESS, this table was stored by TCRdb with only in-frame sequences that have V and J called. A share of the clones is absent; for the studies checked, an unresolved V gene accounts for under half, and the remainder has no known explanation. The sample includes more than 95,000 clones, with approximately 93% observed a single time. Approximately 0.2% of the sample is held by the ten biggest clonotypes. The material sequenced was CD4+ or CD8+ T cells sorted from blood, taken in a trial of the OX40 agonist ivuxolimab. These receptors all come from an adult with an advanced solid tumor such as melanoma, head and neck, liver or kidney cancer.

The gene calls are TRBV5-1 and TRBJ1-2; no firm D call. CDR3 length: 15 residues. The V and J ends lost 1 base and 7 bases respectively, with 17 bases between them. Germline values: CDR1 SGHRS, CDR2 YFSETQ. The CDR3 loop reads CASSLQSRGRFGYTF. The CDR3 DNA reads TGCGCCAGCAGCTTGCAAAGCCGAGGAAGATTTGGCTACACCTTC.

This chain links TRBV7-6 with TRBJ2-5, with D perhaps TRBD1 or TRBD2 (5 bases each). The DNA matches TRBJ2-7 better at its end, which makes the J call doubtful. The length of the CDR3 is 15 residues. Germline V gives CDR1 SGHVS, CDR2 FNYEAQ. The CDR3 region is CASSLATEGSYEQYF. DNA for the CDR3: TGTGCCAGCAGCTTAGCTACCGAGGGGTCCTACGAGCAGTACTTC.

CDR3 protein: CASSVGGYSEQFF. The CDR3 DNA reads as TGTGCCAGCAGCGTAGGGGGTTATAGTGAGCAGTTCTTC. The chain joins TRBV9 to TRBJ2-1, with D uncertain. V dropped 0 bases and J dropped 9 bases, with 10 bases sitting between them. Germline CDR1 SGDLS, CDR2 YYNGEE. The CDR3 is 13 amino acids.

Here the CDR3 DNA reads TGCGCCAGCAGCCAAGATGGGGGGTACAGGGATACGCAGTATTTT. Protein: CASSQDGGYRDTQYF. V usage is TRBV4-1 and J usage is TRBJ2-3; D is perhaps TRBD2 (6 bases). The V end lost 0 bases, the J end lost 6 bases, and 13 bases lay between the germline ends. The CDR3 spans 15 residues. Germline-derived CDR1 and CDR2 are MGHRA and YSYEKL.

This chain links TRBV5-4 with TRBJ2-1; 8 nucleotides line up with TRBD2. With V trimmed by 2 bases and J by 9 bases, 10 bases remained unmatched. The CDR3 contains 15 residues. Germline lookup yields CDR1 SGHNT and CDR2 YYREEE (reference sequence). CDR3 sequence reads: CASSLPGLGWGEQFF. CDR3 nucleotides: TGTGCCAGCAGCTTACCGGGACTAGGGTGGGGTGAGCAGTTCTTC.

The chain carries TRBV18 and TRBJ1-5; no clear D. V dropped 2 bases and J dropped 7 bases, with 6 bases sitting between them. The length of the CDR3 is 12 residues. The germline V gene encodes CDR1 KGHSH and CDR2 LQKENI. For the CDR3, the DNA is TGTGCCAGCTCACCAGGGATACAGCCCCAGCATTTT. This encodes CASSPGIQPQHF.

The V and J genes are TRBV18 and TRBJ2-2, with 7 positions matching TRBD1. With 3 bases clipped from V and 4 bases from J, the junction kept 5 bases outside the gene matches. The CDR3 length is 15 residues. In germline, CDR1 is KGHSH, CDR2 LQKENI. The CDR3 region is CASSPGQLSTGELFF. In DNA form, the CDR3 reads TGTGCCAGCTCACCGGGACAGCTCAGCACCGGGGAGCTGTTTTTT.

This chain uses TRBV9 with TRBJ2-6; maybe TRBD1 (6 bases). The CDR3 extends over 18 amino acids. V gave up 4 bases and J gave up 0 bases, with 17 bases separating them. Germline loops: CDR1 SGDLS, CDR2 YYNGEE. CDR3 amino acids: CASSPRDTTSSGANVLTF. The DNA for the CDR3 is TGTGCCAGCAGCCCCCGGGACACCACGAGCTCTGGGGCCAACGTCCTGACTTTC.

This chain joins TRBV5-1 and TRBJ2-7; tentatively, D is TRBD1 (6 bases). Germline-derived CDR1 and CDR2 are SGHRS and YFSETQ. Trimming shortened V by 0 bases and J by 6 bases, and 7 bases separated the two germline ends. CDR3 size: 12 residues. The CDR3 DNA is TGCGCCAGCAGCTTGGGGGGGCCCGAGCAGTACTTC. As protein: CASSLGGPEQYF.

The chain combines TRBV5-1 with TRBJ1-4, with 11 positions matching TRBD1. Per germline, CDR1 SGHRS and CDR2 YFSETQ. The V and J ends lost 0 bases and 4 bases, in that order; junction bases with no gene match: 8. CDR3 length: 18 residues. The CDR3 region is CASSLGTGGSRLNEKLFF. Written as DNA, the CDR3 is TGCGCCAGCAGCTTGGGGACAGGGGGCTCCCGTCTTAATGAAAAACTGTTTTTT.

In this sample, this clone turned up a few times. This chain uses TRBV7-9 with TRBJ1-3; D not certain. Germline V lookup: CDR1 SEHNR, CDR2 FQNEAQ (reference sequence). The CDR3 runs 11 residues. V was cut by 5 bases and J by 8 bases, with 7 bases left in between. The CDR3 coding sequence is TGTGCCAGCAGCCACCGGGACACCATATATTTT. Translated, it gives CASSHRDTIYF.

This chain uses TRBV5-4 with TRBJ2-1; D perhaps matches TRBD2 (5 bases). Trimming removed 0 bases at V and 1 base at J, with 11 bases between. This CDR3 contains 16 residues. The germline V gene has CDR1 SGHNT and CDR2 YYREEE (reference sequence). CDR3 in DNA: TGTGCCAGCAGCTTGGCAGGTGGCGGGTCCTACAATGAGCAGTTCTTC. It specifies CASSLAGGGSYNEQFF.

In this sample, this clone turned up once. This chain links TRBV18 with TRBJ2-2; 8 bases are a match to TRBD1. The V gene's germline CDR1 is KGHSH and CDR2 LQKENI. CDR3 length: 15 amino acids. The J segment lost 6 bases and the V segment lost 3 bases, leaving 6 bases of the junction unmatched. CDR3 in amino acids: CASSPPQGGAGELFF. CDR3 nucleotide sequence: TGTGCCAGCTCACCCCCACAGGGGGGAGCCGGGGAGCTGTTTTTT.

The chain employs TRBV7-9 and TRBJ2-5; 10 bases are a match to TRBD1. The V gene end was trimmed by 6 bases and the J gene end by 6 bases; junction bases not matched to a gene: 7. The V gene's germline CDR1 is SEHNR and CDR2 FQNEAQ (reference sequence). The CDR3 has 14 residues. Here the CDR3 reads CASRPGTGAKTQYF. In DNA form, the CDR3 reads TGTGCCAGCAGACCCGGGACAGGGGCGAAGACCCAGTACTTC.

The genes are TRBV9 and TRBJ2-6; D may be TRBD2 (5 bases). V gave up 4 bases and J gave up 0 bases, with 20 bases separating them. Germline CDR1 and CDR2: SGDLS and YYNGEE. The CDR3 runs 19 residues. The CDR3: CASSPWISLGVSGANVLTF. CDR3 in DNA: TGTGCCAGCAGCCCCTGGATCTCCCTCGGGGTCTCTGGGGCCAACGTCCTGACTTTC. Drawing the rest from reference TRBV9 and TRBJ2-6, the complete variable domain is DSGVTQTPKHLITATGQRVTLRCSPRSGDLSVYWYQQSLDQGLQFLIQYYNGEERAKGNILERFSAQQFPDLHSELNLSSLELGDSALYFCASSPWISLGVSGANVLTFGAGSRLTVL.

The chain carries TRBV5-6 and TRBJ2-7; the D is unclear. V dropped 0 bases and J dropped 3 bases, with 7 bases sitting between them. CDR1 is SGHDT, CDR2 YYEEEE, per germline. The CDR3 consists of 13 residues. The CDR3: CASSLVSFYEQYF. The CDR3 bases are TGTGCCAGCAGCTTGGTTTCCTTCTACGAGCAGTACTTC.